This TCR beta chain was identified in a study of T-cell reconstitution after alpha-beta-depleted transplantation in children. Findings and limits, study-wide: The high TCRbeta diversity at day 60 in some patients came from surviving recipient T cells and thymic progenitors. Counts and diversity of T cells one year after transplant came mostly from newly produced T cells. Several hundred graft clones that had expanded were reportedly the source of alpha-beta T cells about two months after transplant.

This sample's TCRbeta library carried unique molecular identifier barcodes. TCRdb used MiXCR to reprocess the PCR reads, holding one entry per CDR3 protein. The data contain around 490,000 distinct CDR3 sequences, over 9.5% of them singletons. This clonotype has only a few counts. Its specificity is unknown. Trimming left V 3 bases short and J 3 bases short, with 18 bases between. This CDR3 is built from 16 residues. In germline, CDR1 is MDHEN, CDR2 SYDVKM. This receptor was identified in a female patient between 2 and 15 years old who had a stem cell transplant for aplastic anemia, so the T cells may come from the graft donor. The sequences come from PBMCs, mostly from graft donor cells, collected 180 days after TCRalphabeta/CD19-depleted stem cell transplant. This chain connects TRBV28 to TRBJ2-7; a weak D match, TRBD1 (5 bases). Written as DNA, the CDR3 is TGTGCCAGCAGTTTCCACCTGGGGCAGGCCAGCTACGAGCAGTACTTC. Translating it yields CASSFHLGQASYEQYF.